This entry concerns a single T cell receptor beta chain. Its antigen is not known. These data belong to a study of cytomegalovirus exposure and HLA in healthy donors. The PCR contained 60 Vbeta and 13 Jbeta primers. Sequencing was performed with immunoSEQ multiplex PCR; in TCRdb, only in-frame clones are kept and a portion is missing. The data show 45,000 to 60,000 clones, and the top ten clones hold 2% to 2.5%. General study findings and limits: Sequencing likely produced, as an artifact, a cluster of highly shared sequence variants. Across HLA loci, a later analysis found differing TCR association rates, with DRB1 most and HLA-C fewest. In a later analysis, at a false discovery rate of 0.05, 15,000 to 20,000 TCR beta sequences were associated with HLA alleles. Association of a missense DCLRE1C variant with TCR beta V- and J-gene trimming was reported in a later analysis.

V shed 6 bases, J shed 6 bases, and the junction held 5 bases outside the gene matches. The V gene's germline CDR1 is SNHLY and CDR2 FYNNEI. The length of the CDR3 is 15 residues. The sequenced sample was PBMCs. V and J are TRBV2 and TRBJ1-6; TRBD1 matches at 10 bases. The receptor comes from a female donor in good health and CMV-seronegative. The CDR3 is CASRVGQGGNSPLHF. CDR3 nucleotides: TGTGCCAGCAGGGTAGGACAGGGGGGTAATTCACCCCTCCACTTT. The full variable domain, completed using reference TRBV2 and TRBJ1-6, is EPEVTQTPSHQVTQMGQEVILRCVPISNHLYFYWYRQILGQKVEFLVSFYNNEISEKSEIFDDQFSVERPDGSNFTLKIRSTKLEDSAMYFCASRVGQGGNSPLHFGNGTRLTVT.